The clone carrying this TCR beta chain has a handful of counts. There are 15 residues in the CDR3. CDR1 SGHVS and CDR2 FNYEAQ come from the germline V gene. The V and J ends lost 2 bases and 5 bases, in that order; junction bases with no gene match: 7. Using its own MiXCR run on the 5' RACE reads, TCRdb lists one record per CDR3 protein. The sample lists tens of thousands of distinct CDR3 sequences; around 26% were seen once. CD4+CD45RO+CD25- cells were isolated as memory CD4+ T cells. The chain carries TRBV7-6 and TRBJ2-5; 8 bases are shared with TRBD2. The source of this sequence is a female donor with breast cancer. The material sequenced was tumor-infiltrating memory CD4+ T cells sorted from the breast tumor. Subset noted: memory CD4+ T cells, CD4+CD45RO+CD25-. The CDR3: CASSLKAGVVETQYF. CDR3 sequence (DNA): TGTGCCAGCAGCTTAAAAGCGGGAGTAGTGGAGACCCAGTACTTC.